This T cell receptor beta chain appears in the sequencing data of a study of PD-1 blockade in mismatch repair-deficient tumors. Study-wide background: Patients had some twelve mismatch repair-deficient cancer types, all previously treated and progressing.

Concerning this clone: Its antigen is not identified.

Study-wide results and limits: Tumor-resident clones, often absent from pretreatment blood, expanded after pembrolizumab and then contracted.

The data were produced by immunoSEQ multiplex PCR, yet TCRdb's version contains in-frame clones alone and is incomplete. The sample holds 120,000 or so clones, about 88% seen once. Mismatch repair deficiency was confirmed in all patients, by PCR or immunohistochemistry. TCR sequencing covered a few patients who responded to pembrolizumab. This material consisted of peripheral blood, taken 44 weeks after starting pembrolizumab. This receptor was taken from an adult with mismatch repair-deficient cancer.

The CDR3 DNA reads TGTGCCAGCGGAGCCCCGGGGAGCGAGCAGTACTTC. It translates to CASGAPGSEQYF. The chain joins TRBV6-5 to TRBJ2-7; possible D gene TRBD2, 5 bases. There are 12 residues in the CDR3. Germline CDR1 MNHEY, CDR2 SVGAGI. Trimming pared 8 bases from V and 6 bases from J, leaving 14 bases between.